This entry concerns a single T cell receptor (beta chain). No antigen is known for it. The data were obtained in a study of cytomegalovirus exposure and HLA in healthy donors. The J segment lost 3 bases and the V segment lost 3 bases, leaving 6 bases of the junction unmatched. This CDR3 is built from 16 residues. Per the germline V gene, CDR1 is MDHEN and CDR2 is SYDVKM. Profiling relied on immunoSEQ multiplex PCR, and the TCRdb table lists in-frame clones only, not all of them. The sample holds tens of thousands of clones, approximately 93% seen once. Whole-study results and caveats: The study found most TCR sequences rare, yet found some public TCRs in many donors. The finding came from a later analysis; first-cohort TCR clusters tended to co-occur in the 95 to 150 validation repertoires. Testing in vitro showed a few CMV-associated chains specific for CMV antigens. Diagnosis of cytomegalovirus status made by the classifier reportedly showed high specificity and sensitivity.

The sequence came from a man between 18 and 29 years old in good health and CMV-seropositive. Source material: PBMCs. This chain connects TRBV28 to TRBJ2-3; TRBD2 aligns across 10 bases. The DNA for the CDR3 is TGTGCCAGCAGTTTCCCGGGACTAGCGTTTACAGATACGCAGTATTTT. As protein: CASSFPGLAFTDTQYF. The full variable domain, with the rest looked up from reference TRBV28 and TRBJ2-3, is DVKVTQSSRYLVKRTGEKVFLECVQDMDHENMFWYRQDPGLGLRLIYFSYDVKMKEKGDIPEGYSVSREKKERFSLILESASTNQTSMYLCASSFPGLAFTDTQYFGPGTRLTVL.